This TCR beta chain was sequenced during a study of T cells in Graves' hyperthyroidism and ophthalmopathy. This clonotype occurred a few times. Its matching antigen is unknown. Study-level points and caveats: Most thyroid clonotypes expanded above 0.001 appeared in blood too.

The CDR3 has 17 residues. J gave up 9 bases and V 1 base, and 15 bases lay outside the gene matches. Germline CDR1 is SNHLY and CDR2 is FYNNEI. Amplification of TCR beta CDR3 regions used RNA as the template. An initial round of RT-PCR targeting the TCR CDR3 relied on the HTBI primer set. TCRdb itself ran the multiplex PCR reads through MiXCR, one entry per CDR3 protein. The sample yields more than 550,000 distinct CDR3 sequences, about 45% seen once. The chain is built from TRBV2 and TRBJ1-5; the match to TRBD1 covers 7 bases. This clonotype was sampled from an adult man with Graves' disease, either hyperthyroidism or ophthalmopathy (not recorded which). Sequencing was carried out using peripheral blood or thyroid tissue (not recorded which). The CDR3 nucleotides read TGTGCCAGCAGTGAAGATGATGTTTGGGCAGGGGGAACGCCCCAGCATTTT. Translation: CASSEDDVWAGGTPQHF.